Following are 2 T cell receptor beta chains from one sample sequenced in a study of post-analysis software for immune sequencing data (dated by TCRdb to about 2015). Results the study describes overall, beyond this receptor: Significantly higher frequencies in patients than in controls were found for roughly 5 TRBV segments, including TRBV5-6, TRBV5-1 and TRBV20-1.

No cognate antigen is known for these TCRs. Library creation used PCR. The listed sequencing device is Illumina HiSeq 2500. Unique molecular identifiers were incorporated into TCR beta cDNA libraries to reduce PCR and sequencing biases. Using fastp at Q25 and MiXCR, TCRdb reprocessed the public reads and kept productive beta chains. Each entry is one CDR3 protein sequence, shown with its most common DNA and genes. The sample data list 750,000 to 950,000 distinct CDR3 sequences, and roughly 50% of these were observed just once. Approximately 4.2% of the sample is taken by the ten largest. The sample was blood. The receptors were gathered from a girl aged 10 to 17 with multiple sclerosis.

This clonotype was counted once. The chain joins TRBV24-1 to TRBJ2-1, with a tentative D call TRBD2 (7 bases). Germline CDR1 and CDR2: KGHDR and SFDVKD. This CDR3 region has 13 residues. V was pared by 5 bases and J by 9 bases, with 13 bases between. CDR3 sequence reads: CATSGRGGLEQFF. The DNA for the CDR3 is TGTGCCACCAGTGGTAGGGGGGGCCTTGAGCAGTTCTTC.

CDR3 residues: CASSSGQHQETQYF. The DNA for the CDR3 is TGTGCCAGCAGCTCGGGACAGCACCAAGAGACCCAGTACTTC. The rearrangement links TRBV7-9 to TRBJ2-5, with 7 bases identical to TRBD1. Germline V CDR1 and CDR2: SEHNR, FQNEAQ (reference sequence). V lost 4 bases to trimming and J lost 0 bases; unmatched junction nucleotides: 2. The CDR3 loop spans 14 amino acids.